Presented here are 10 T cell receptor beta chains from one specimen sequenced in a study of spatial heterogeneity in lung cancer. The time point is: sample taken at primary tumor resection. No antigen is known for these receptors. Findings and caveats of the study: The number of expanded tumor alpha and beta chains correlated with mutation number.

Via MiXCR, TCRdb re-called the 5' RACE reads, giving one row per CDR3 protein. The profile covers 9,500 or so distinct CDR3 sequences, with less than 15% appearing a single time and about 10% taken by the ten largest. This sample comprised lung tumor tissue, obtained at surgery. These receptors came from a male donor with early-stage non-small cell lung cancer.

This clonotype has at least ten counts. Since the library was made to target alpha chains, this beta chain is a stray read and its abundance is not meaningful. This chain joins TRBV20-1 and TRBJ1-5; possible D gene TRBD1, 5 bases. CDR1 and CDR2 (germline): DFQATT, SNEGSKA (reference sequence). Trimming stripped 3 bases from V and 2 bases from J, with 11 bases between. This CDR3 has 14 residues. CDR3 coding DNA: TGCAGTGCTAGTCGGCAGGGACGCAATCAGCCCCAGCATTTT. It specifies CSASRQGRNQPQHF.

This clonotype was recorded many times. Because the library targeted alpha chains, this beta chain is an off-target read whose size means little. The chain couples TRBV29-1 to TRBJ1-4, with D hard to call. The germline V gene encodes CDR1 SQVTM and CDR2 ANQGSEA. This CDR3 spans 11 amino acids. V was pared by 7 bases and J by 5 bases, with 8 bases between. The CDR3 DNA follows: TGCAGCGCCAGGAGCAATGAAAAACTGTTTTTT. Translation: CSARSNEKLFF. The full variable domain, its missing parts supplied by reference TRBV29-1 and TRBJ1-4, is SAVISQKPSRDICQRGTSLTIQCQVDSQVTMMFWYRQQPGQSLTLIATANQGSEATYESGFVIDKFPISRPNLTFSTLTVSNMSPEDSSIYLCSARSNEKLFFGSGTQLSVL.

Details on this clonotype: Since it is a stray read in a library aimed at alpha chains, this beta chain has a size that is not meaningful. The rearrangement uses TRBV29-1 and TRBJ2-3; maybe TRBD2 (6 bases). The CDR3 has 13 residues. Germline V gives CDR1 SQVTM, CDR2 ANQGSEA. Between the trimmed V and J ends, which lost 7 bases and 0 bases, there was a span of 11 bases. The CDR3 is CSAGTASTDTQYF. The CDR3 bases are TGCAGCGCCGGGACTGCTAGCACAGATACGCAGTATTTT.

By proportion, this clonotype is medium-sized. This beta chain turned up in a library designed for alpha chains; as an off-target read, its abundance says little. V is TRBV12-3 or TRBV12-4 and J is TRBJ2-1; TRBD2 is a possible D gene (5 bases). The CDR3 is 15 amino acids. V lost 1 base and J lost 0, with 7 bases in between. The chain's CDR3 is CASSLGEGSYNEQFF. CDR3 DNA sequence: TGTGCCAGCAGTTTAGGTGAGGGCTCCTACAATGAGCAGTTCTTC.

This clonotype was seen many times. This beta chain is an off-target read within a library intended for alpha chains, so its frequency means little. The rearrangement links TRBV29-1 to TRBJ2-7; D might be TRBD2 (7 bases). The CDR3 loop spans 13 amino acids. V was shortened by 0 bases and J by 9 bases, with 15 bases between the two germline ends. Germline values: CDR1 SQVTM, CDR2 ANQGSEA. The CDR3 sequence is CSVEDRGARVQYF. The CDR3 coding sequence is TGCAGCGTTGAAGATCGGGGGGCGAGGGTGCAGTACTTC.

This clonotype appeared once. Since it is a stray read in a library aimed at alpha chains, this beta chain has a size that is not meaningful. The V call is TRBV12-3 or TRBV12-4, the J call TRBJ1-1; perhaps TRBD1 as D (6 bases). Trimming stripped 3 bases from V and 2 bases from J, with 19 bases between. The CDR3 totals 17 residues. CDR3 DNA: TGTGCCAGCAGTTTGGAGGGGGTTCTCAACCCAAACACTGAAGCTTTCTTT. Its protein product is CASSLEGVLNPNTEAFF.

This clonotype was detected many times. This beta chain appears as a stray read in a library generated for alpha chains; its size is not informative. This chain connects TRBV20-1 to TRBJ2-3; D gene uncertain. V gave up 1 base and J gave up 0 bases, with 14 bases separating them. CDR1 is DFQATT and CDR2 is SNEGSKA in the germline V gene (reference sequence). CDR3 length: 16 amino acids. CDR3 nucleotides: TGCAGTGCTAGAGGCGTCAACCTTTCTAGCACAGATACGCAGTATTTT. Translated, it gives CSARGVNLSSTDTQYF.

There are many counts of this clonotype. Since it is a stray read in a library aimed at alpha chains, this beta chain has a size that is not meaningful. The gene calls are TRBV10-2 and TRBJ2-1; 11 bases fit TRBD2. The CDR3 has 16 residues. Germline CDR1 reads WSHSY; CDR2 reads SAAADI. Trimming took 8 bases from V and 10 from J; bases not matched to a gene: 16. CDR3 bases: TGCGCCAGCTTTTCCGGTGGGCTAGCGGGGGGAGGAGAGCAGTTCTTC. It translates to CASFSGGLAGGGEQFF.

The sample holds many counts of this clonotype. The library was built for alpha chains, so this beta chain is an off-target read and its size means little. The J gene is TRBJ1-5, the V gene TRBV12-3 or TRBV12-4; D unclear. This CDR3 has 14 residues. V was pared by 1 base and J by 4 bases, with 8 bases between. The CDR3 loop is CASSLGTANQPQHF. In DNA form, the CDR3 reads TGTGCCAGCAGTTTAGGGACGGCTAATCAGCCCCAGCATTTT.

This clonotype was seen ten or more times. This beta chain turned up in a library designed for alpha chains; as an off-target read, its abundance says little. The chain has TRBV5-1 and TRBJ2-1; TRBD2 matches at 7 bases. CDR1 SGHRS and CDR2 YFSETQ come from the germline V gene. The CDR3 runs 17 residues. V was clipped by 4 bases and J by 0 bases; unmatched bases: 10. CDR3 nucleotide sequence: TGCGCCAGCAGCACCCTAACTAGCGCGAGCTCCTACAATGAGCAGTTCTTC. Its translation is CASSTLTSASSYNEQFF. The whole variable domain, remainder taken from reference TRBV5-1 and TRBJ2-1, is KAGVTQTPRYLIKTRGQQVTLSCSPISGHRSVSWYQQTPGQGLQFLFEYFSETQRNKGNFPGRFSGRQFSNSRSEMNVSTLELGDSALYLCASSTLTSASSYNEQFFGPGTRLTVL.